Included here is one T cell receptor beta chain sequence, with context. This entry is derived from a study of cytomegalovirus exposure and HLA in healthy donors. Background on the study: Early released data comprised around 80 million unique TCRs from HLA-typed donors.

Amplification used 60 Vbeta primers and 13 Jbeta primers. Per the original data handling: Unique TCR beta chains numbered roughly 80 million in a later analysis, with roughly 10 million shared. Clones were read by immunoSEQ multiplex PCR, and TCRdb kept only the in-frame ones, dropping some. That table gives V, J and clone size, and the DNA gave D and trimming. The table has approximately 100,000 clones, around 82% seen once. CDR1 and CDR2 from the germline V gene are SQVTM and ANQGSEA. V was pared by 1 base and J by 8 bases, with 19 bases of the junction left unmatched. The CDR3 extends over 18 amino acids.

Sequenced input: PBMCs. The chain uses TRBV29-1 and TRBJ2-1, with 8 bases identical to TRBD2. The clonotype originates from a woman younger than 30 in good health and CMV-seropositive. The CDR3 reads CSVEGPGREEVIYHEQFF. Written as DNA, the CDR3 is TGCAGCGTTGAAGGGCCTGGGCGGGAGGAGGTTATCTATCATGAGCAGTTCTTC.